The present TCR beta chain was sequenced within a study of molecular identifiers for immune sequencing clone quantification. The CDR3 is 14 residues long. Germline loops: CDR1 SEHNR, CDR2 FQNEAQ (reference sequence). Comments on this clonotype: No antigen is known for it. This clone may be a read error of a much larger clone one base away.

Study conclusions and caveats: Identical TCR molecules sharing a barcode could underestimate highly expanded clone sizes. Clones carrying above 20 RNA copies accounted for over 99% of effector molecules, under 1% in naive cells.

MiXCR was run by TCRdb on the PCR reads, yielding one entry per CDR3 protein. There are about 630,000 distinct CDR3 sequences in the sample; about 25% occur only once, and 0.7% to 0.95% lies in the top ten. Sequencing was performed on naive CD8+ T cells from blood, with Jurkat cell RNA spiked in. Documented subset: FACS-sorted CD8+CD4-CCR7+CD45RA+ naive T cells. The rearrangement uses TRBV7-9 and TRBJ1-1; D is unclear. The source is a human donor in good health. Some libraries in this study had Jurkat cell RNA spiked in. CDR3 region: CASSFAGANTDAFF. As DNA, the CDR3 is TGTGCCAGCAGCTTCGCAGGAGCGAACACTGACGCTTTCTTT.